This T cell receptor (beta chain) comes out of a study of T-cell reconstitution after alpha-beta-depleted transplantation in children. The CDR3 spans 16 residues. The germline V gene has CDR1 KGHSH and CDR2 LQKENI. After removal of 5 bases from V and 0 bases from J, the junction contained 6 bases not matched to a gene. The TCRbeta library was prepared with unique molecular identifiers. TCRdb passed the PCR reads through MiXCR, listing each CDR3 protein once. The table has 200,000 to 250,000 distinct CDR3 sequences, roughly 10% seen once. The material sequenced was PBMCs from the stem cell graft donor, taken from the stem cell graft. This clonotype was sampled from a human donor who donated a stem cell graft to a child with acute lymphoblastic leukemia. The chain couples TRBV18 to TRBJ2-2, with 7 bases lining up with TRBD1. This chain's CDR3 is CASSFPTGPNTGELFF. The CDR3, as DNA: TGTGCCAGCTCATTCCCGACAGGGCCGAACACCGGGGAGCTGTTTTTT.